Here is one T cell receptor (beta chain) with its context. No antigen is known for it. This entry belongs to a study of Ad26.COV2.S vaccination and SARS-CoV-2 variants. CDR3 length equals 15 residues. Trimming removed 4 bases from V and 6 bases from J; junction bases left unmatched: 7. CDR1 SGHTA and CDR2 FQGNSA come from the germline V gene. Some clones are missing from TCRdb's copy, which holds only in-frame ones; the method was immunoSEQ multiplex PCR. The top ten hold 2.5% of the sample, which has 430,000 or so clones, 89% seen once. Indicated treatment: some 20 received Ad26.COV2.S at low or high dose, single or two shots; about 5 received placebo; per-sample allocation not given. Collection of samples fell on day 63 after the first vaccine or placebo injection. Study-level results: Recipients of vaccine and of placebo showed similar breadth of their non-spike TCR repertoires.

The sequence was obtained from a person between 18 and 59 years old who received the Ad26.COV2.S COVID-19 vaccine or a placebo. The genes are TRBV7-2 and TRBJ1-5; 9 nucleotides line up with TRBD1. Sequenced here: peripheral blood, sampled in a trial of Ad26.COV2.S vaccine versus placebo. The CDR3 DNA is TGTGCCAGCAGCTCCCGGACAGGGGCCGGTCAGCCCCAGCATTTT. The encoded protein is CASSSRTGAGQPQHF.